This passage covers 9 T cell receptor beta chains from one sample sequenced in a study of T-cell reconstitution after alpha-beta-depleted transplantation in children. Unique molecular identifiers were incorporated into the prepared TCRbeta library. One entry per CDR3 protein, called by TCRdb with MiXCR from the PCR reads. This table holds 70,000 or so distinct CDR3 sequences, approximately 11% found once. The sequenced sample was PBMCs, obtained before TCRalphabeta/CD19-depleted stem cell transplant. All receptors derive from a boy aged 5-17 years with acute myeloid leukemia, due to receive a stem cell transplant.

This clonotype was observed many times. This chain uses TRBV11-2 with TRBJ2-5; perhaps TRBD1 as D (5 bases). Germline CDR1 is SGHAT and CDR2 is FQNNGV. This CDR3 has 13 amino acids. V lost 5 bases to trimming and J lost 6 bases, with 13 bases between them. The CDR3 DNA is TGTGCCAGCAGCCTGGGGCCAGCCAAGACCCAGTACTTC. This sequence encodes CASSLGPAKTQYF. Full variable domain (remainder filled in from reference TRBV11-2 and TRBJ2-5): EAGVAQSPRYKIIEKRQSVAFWCNPISGHATLYWYQQILGQGPKLLIQFQNNGVVDDSQLPKDRFSAERLKGVDSTLKIQPAKLEDSAVYLCASSLGPAKTQYFGPGTRLLVL.

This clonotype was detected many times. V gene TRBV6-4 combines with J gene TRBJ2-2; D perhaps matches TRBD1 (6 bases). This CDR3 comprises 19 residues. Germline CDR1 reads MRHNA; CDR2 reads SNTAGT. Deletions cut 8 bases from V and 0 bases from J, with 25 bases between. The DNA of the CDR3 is TGTGCCAGCCATTTTCAACTGAGGCCGGGACAAGCGAACACCGGGGAGCTGTTTTTT. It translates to CASHFQLRPGQANTGELFF.

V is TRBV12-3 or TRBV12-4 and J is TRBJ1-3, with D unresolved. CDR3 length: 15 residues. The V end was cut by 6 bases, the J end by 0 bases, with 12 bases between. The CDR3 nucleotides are TGTGCCAGCAGACTTACTCCGAGCTCTGGAAACACCATATATTTT. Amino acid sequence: CASRLTPSSGNTIYF.

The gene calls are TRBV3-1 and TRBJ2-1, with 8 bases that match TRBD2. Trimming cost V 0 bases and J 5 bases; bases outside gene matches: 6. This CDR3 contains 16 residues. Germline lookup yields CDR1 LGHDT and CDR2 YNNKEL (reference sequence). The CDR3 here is CASSQEKRGPDNEQFF. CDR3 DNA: TGTGCCAGCAGCCAAGAAAAGCGGGGGCCTGACAATGAGCAGTTCTTC.

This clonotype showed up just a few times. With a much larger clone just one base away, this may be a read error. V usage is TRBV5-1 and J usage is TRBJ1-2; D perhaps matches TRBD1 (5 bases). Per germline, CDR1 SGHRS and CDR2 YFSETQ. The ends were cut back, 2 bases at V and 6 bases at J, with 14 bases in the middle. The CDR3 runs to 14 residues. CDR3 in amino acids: CASSFLQARDGYTF. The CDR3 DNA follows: TGCGCCAGCAGCTTCCTACAGGCGAGGGATGGCTACACCTTC.

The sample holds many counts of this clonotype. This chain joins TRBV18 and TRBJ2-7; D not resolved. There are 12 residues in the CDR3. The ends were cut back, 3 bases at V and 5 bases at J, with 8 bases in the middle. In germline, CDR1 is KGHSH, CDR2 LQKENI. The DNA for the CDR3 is TGTGCCAGCTCACCGGACCCAAACGAGCAGTACGTC. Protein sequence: CASSPDPNEQYV.

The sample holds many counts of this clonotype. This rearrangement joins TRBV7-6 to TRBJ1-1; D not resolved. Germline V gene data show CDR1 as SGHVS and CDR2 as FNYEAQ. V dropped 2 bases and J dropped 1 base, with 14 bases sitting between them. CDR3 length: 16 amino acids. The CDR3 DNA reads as TGTGCCAGCAGCTTATTTACGCCCTTAAGGAACACTGAAGCTTTCTTT. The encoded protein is CASSLFTPLRNTEAFF.

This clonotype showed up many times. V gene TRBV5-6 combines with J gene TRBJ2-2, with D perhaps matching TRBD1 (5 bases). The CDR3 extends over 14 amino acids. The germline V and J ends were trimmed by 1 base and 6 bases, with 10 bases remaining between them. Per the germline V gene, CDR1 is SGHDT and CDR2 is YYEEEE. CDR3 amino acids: CASSLLGDPGELFF. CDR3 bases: TGTGCCAGCAGCTTGCTAGGGGATCCCGGGGAGCTGTTTTTT.

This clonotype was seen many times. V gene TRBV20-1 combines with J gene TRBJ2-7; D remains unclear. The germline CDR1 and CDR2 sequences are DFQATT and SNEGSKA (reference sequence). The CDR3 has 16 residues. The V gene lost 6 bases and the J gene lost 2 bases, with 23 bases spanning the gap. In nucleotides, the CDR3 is TGCAGTGCCCAAAACAGACTGCGGACCACAACCTACGAGCAGTACTTC. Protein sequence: CSAQNRLRTTTYEQYF.